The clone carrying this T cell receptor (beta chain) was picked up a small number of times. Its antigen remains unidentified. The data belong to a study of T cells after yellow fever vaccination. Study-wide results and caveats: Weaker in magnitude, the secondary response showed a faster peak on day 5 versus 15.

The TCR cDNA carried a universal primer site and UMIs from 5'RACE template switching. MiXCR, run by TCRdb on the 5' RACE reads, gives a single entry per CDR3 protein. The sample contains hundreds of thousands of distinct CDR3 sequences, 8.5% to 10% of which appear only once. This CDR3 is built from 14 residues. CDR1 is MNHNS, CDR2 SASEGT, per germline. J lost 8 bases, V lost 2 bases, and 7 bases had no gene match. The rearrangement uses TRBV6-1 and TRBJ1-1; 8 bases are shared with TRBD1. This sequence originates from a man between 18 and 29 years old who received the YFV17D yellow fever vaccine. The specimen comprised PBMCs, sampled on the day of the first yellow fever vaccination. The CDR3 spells CASSEPRTGWEAFF. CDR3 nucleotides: TGTGCCAGCAGTGAACCCCGGACAGGGTGGGAAGCTTTCTTT.